Here is one T cell receptor (beta chain) with its context. Other DNA sequences from this sample encode an identical CDR3 as well. RNA was isolated and reverse transcribed to cDNA, the sequencing template. Measured with immunoSEQ multiplex PCR; TCRdb has only the in-frame clones, and not every one. The repertoire holds some 190,000 clones, with just under 65% as singletons. The record originates from a study of CD8+ T cells in alopecia areata. Treatment meaning: oral pan-JAK inhibitor, 5-10 mg twice daily. Both peripheral blood and punch biopsies of lesional scalp skin were obtained from patients who had alopecia areata. The germline V gene has CDR1 GTSNPN and CDR2 SVGIG (reference sequence). V shed 3 bases and J shed 6 bases, with 5 bases lying between them. The CDR3 length is 10 residues.

This sample comprised CD4+ T cells sorted from blood, obtained at roughly week 49, from a patient treated with tofacitinib. The rearrangement joins TRBV30 to TRBJ1-2; no clear D. The source is a human donor with alopecia areata. CDR3 DNA sequence: TGTGCCTGGAGCGGGAATGGCTACACCTTC. It encodes CAWSGNGYTF.